A selection of T cell receptor beta chains follows, all from one sample in a study of Graves' ophthalmopathy and Graves' hyperthyroidism. TCRdb called the multiplex PCR reads again in MiXCR, with one record for every CDR3 protein. This sample has around 1,200,000 distinct CDR3 sequences; 36% occur once, and the top ten carry over 8.5%. Sequencing used peripheral blood or thyroid tissue (not recorded which). The receptors shown here come from an adult man with Graves' hyperthyroidism. Each CDR3 is given with its conserved first and last residue. D genes are given only for firm matches. Not every row has a clone size; where given, it reads once, few, many or a size class.

>TRBJ1-2|.|.|TRBV19
CASSHKRGYDYGYTF
TGTGCCAGTAGTCATAAGCGGGGTTACGACTATGGCTACACCTTC
>TRBJ2-7|many|TRBD1|TRBV7-9
CASSRDRGNSYEQYF
TGTGCCAGCAGCCGGGACAGGGGGAACTCCTACGAGCAGTACTTC
>TRBJ2-7|few|.|TRBV7-2
CASSQRDGLSYEQYF
TGTGCCAGCAGCCAGAGGGACGGACTCTCCTACGAGCAGTACTTC
>TRBJ1-1|many|.|TRBV10-3
CAISVGRGNTEAFF
TGTGCCATCAGTGTAGGGCGGGGGAACACTGAAGCTTTCTTT
>TRBJ1-5|.|TRBD1|TRBV2
CASSYRQGSNQPQHF
TGTGCCAGCAGTTATCGACAGGGTAGCAATCAGCCCCAGCATTTT
>TRBJ1-6|.|.|TRBV6-5
CASSYSPGSPLHF
TGTGCCAGCAGTTACTCCCCCGGGTCACCCCTCCACTTT
>TRBJ2-5|.|TRBD1|TRBV7-2
CASSPGRQGETQYF
TGTGCCAGCAGCCCAGGACGACAGGGGGAGACCCAGTACTTC
>TRBJ2-5|.|.|TRBV20-1
CSAINRAETQYF
TGCAGTGCAATCAACAGGGCGGAGACCCAGTACTTC
>TRBJ1-1|.|.|TRBV7-8
CASSPGPRGAEAFF
TGTGCCAGCAGCCCGGGACCGAGGGGTGCTGAAGCTTTCTTT
>TRBJ2-6|many|TRBD1|TRBV6-5
CASRQGVAGANVLTF
TGTGCCAGCAGACAGGGGGTCGCTGGGGCCAACGTCCTGACTTTC
>TRBJ2-7|many|.|TRBV20-1
CSARGGFNYEQYF
TGCAGTGCTAGAGGGGGATTCAACTACGAGCAGTACTTC
>TRBJ2-6|few|TRBD2|TRBV12-3/TRBV12-4
CASRPGLAIASGANVLTF
TGTGCCAGCAGGCCGGGACTAGCAATCGCCTCTGGGGCCAACGTCCTGACTTTC
>TRBJ2-6|.|.|TRBV7-8
CASREVTNTEAF
TGTGCCAGCAGGGAGGTGACGAACACTGAAGCTTTC
>TRBJ2-5|.|.|TRBV7-2
CASDRTGSNQPQYF
TGTGCCAGCGATAGGACGGGAAGCAATCAGCCCCAGTACTTC
>TRBJ2-7|.|TRBD2|TRBV6-2/TRBV6-3
CASKLAGDYEQYF
TGTGCCAGCAAACTAGCGGGAGACTACGAGCAGTACTTC
>TRBJ1-5|many|TRBD1|TRBV20-1
CSVTTGGSNQPQHF
TGCAGTGTTACAACAGGGGGTAGCAATCAGCCCCAGCATTTT
>TRBJ1-1|.|.|TRBV2
CASRIGGDTESFF
TGTGCCAGCAGGATTGGGGGGGACACCGAGTCTTTCTTT
>TRBJ2-7|.|TRBD2|TRBV6-5
CASSSQLAGVTYEQYF
TGTGCCAGCAGTAGCCAGCTAGCGGGAGTTACCTACGAGCAGTACTTC
>TRBJ2-7|.|TRBD2|TRBV7-2
CASSRTDSGRKYF
TGTGCCAGCAGCCGAACTGATAGCGGGAGGAAGTACTTC
>TRBJ1-2|.|.|TRBV5-6
CASSLAVRATDGYTF
TGTGCCAGCAGCTTGGCCGTCAGGGCCACCGATGGCTACACCTTC
>TRBJ2-7|few|.|TRBV18
CASSPTQGTEQYF
TGTGCCAGCTCACCAACCCAAGGGACCGAGCAGTACTTC
>TRBJ2-7|.|.|TRBV10-2
CASSEPDEQYF
TGCGCCAGCAGTGAGCCGGACGAGCAGTACTTC
>TRBJ1-2|many|TRBD1|TRBV5-1
CASSPSWDRDYGYTF
TGCGCCAGCAGCCCTTCGTGGGACAGGGACTATGGCTACACCTTC
>TRBJ2-2|many|TRBD2|TRBV11-2
CASSHRGIAGGRADTGELFF
TGTGCCAGCAGCCACCGCGGGATAGCGGGGGGGCGGGCGGACACCGGGGAGCTGTTTTTT
>TRBJ1-2|.|.|TRBV29-1
CSVGGGGYYGYTF
TGCAGCGTTGGCGGAGGGGGTTACTATGGCTACACCTTC
>TRBJ2-7|many|.|TRBV20-1
CSVPTSYEQYF
TGCAGTGTTCCCACATCCTACGAGCAGTACTTC
>TRBJ2-1|.|.|TRBV15
CATSNEMADEQFF
TGTGCCACCAGCAACGAGATGGCAGATGAGCAGTTCTTC
>TRBJ2-3|.|.|TRBV12-3/TRBV12-4
CASSPQPGTDTQYF
TGTGCCAGCAGTCCCCAACCCGGGACAGATACGCAGTATTTT
>TRBJ2-3|.|.|TRBV29-1
CSVEYGGTQGTDTQYF
TGCAGCGTTGAATACGGGGGAACCCAGGGCACAGATACGCAGTATTTT
>TRBJ2-7|.|.|TRBV7-3
CASSPTRGGPRSYEQYF
TGTGCCAGCAGCCCGACACGTGGCGGACCACGCTCCTACGAGCAGTACTTC
>TRBJ2-5|many|.|TRBV7-2
CASRFGGEETQYF
TGTGCCAGCAGGTTCGGGGGAGAGGAGACCCAGTACTTC
>TRBJ1-2|many|.|TRBV4-1
CASSQGPGQFYGYTF
TGCGCCAGCAGCCAGGGCCCGGGACAATTCTATGGCTACACCTTC
>TRBJ1-2|.|.|TRBV7-2
CASSLGGGGGVGYTF
TGTGCCAGCAGCTTAGGGGGAGGGGGGGGAGTCGGCTACACCTTC
>TRBJ1-2|.|TRBD1|TRBV7-9
CASSWTGKGYTF
TGTGCCAGCAGCTGGACAGGGAAAGGCTACACCTTC
>TRBJ1-1|few|.|TRBV5-1
CASSWDGQNTEAFF
TGCGCCAGCAGCTGGGACGGTCAGAACACTGAAGCTTTCTTT
>TRBJ2-2|many|TRBD1|TRBV10-2
CASSEHVGQGFGELFF
TGCGCCAGCAGTGAGCACGTGGGACAGGGGTTCGGGGAGCTGTTTTTT
>TRBJ2-7|few|TRBD2|TRBV5-4
CASSLAASGRYEQYF
TGTGCCAGCAGCTTGGCGGCTAGCGGTCGTTACGAGCAGTACTTC
>TRBJ1-2|few|.|TRBV5-6
CASSLLGGLGGYTF
TGTGCCAGCAGCTTACTCGGGGGGCTCGGTGGCTACACCTTC
>TRBJ2-2|.|TRBD2|TRBV7-9
CASLSLAGRTGELFF
TGTGCCAGCCTTTCGTTAGCGGGACGGACCGGGGAGCTGTTTTTT
>TRBJ1-5|few|.|TRBV10-1
CASIPNQPQHF
TGCGCCAGCATCCCTAATCAGCCCCAGCATTTT
>TRBJ2-5|.|.|TRBV20-1
CSASSQGAVTQYF
TGCAGTGCCAGCAGCCAAGGCGCCGTGACCCAGTACTTC
>TRBJ1-2|.|.|TRBV5-1
CASSQGREDYGYTF
TGCGCCAGCAGCCAAGGAAGGGAGGACTATGGCTACACCTTC
>TRBJ1-3|few|.|TRBV20-1
CSVARGSTIYF
TGCAGTGTCGCGAGAGGAAGCACCATATATTTT
>TRBJ1-2|.|.|TRBV30
CAWSGRSEHRGYTF
TGTGCCTGGAGTGGAAGGAGCGAACATAGGGGCTACACCTTC
>TRBJ2-2|.|.|TRBV13
CASSSGLPNSNTGELFF
TGTGCCAGCAGCTCAGGACTACCCAATTCGAACACCGGGGAGCTGTTTTTT
>TRBJ1-5|.|TRBD1|TRBV2
CASIGQGRHQPQHF
TGTGCCAGCATCGGACAGGGTAGGCATCAGCCCCAGCATTTT
>TRBJ2-2|once|TRBD2|TRBV29-1
CSLRLAGRGTGELFF
TGCAGCTTGCGACTAGCGGGACGGGGCACCGGGGAGCTGTTTTTT
>TRBJ2-7|.|TRBD2|TRBV12-3/TRBV12-4
CASGQRDSSYEQYF
TGTGCCAGCGGTCAGCGGGATAGCTCCTACGAGCAGTACTTC
>TRBJ1-2|few|TRBD1|TRBV7-6
CASSSTTGLSGYGYTF
TGTGCCAGCAGCAGCACGACAGGGCTTTCCGGCTATGGCTACACCTTC
>TRBJ1-4|.|.|TRBV4-1
CASSQAQGGTVNEKLFF
TGCGCCAGCAGCCAAGCCCAAGGAGGGACCGTAAATGAAAAACTGTTTTTT
>TRBJ1-5|many|.|TRBV6-1
CASSDGRDQPQHF
TGTGCCAGCAGTGACGGCCGTGATCAGCCCCAGCATTTT
>TRBJ1-3|many|.|TRBV7-2
CASGGVVFGNTIYF
TGTGCCAGCGGTGGGGTTGTCTTTGGAAACACCATATATTTT
>TRBJ1-1|few|TRBD1|TRBV7-9
CASSAQGRNTEAFF
TGTGCCAGCAGCGCACAGGGGAGGAACACTGAAGCTTTCTTT
>TRBJ1-2|many|TRBD1|TRBV15
CATTAGQGGGYTF
TGTGCCACCACAGCCGGACAGGGAGGCGGCTACACCTTC